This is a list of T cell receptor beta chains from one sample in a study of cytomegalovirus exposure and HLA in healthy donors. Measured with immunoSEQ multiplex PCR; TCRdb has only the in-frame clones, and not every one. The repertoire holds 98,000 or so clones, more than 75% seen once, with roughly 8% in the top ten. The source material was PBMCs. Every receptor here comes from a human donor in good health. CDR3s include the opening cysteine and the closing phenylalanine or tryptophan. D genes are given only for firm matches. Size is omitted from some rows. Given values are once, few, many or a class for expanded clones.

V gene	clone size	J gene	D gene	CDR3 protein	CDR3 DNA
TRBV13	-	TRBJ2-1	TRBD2	CASSKTSGVGNGQFF	TGTGCCAGCAGCAAGACTAGCGGGGTTGGCAATGGGCAGTTCTTC
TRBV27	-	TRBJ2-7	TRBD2	CASSPKISGVSYEQYF	TGTGCCAGCAGTCCAAAGATCAGCGGGGTTTCCTACGAGCAGTACTTC
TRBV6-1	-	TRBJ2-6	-	CASSDKQGLSSGANVLTF	TGTGCCAGCAGTGATAAACAGGGCCTCAGCTCTGGGGCCAACGTCCTGACTTTC
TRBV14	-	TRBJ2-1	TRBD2	CASSQEKGPSAGPYNEQFF	TGTGCCAGCAGCCAAGAAAAAGGCCCTTCAGCGGGGCCCTACAATGAGCAGTTCTTC
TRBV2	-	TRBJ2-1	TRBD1	CASSEVTGGQHEQFF	TGTGCCAGCAGTGAAGTCACAGGGGGGCAACATGAGCAGTTCTTC
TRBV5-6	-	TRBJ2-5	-	CASRRRGLQETQYF	TGTGCCAGCAGACGTCGGGGTCTCCAAGAGACCCAGTACTTC
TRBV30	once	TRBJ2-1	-	CAWSKGVTYNEQFF	TGTGCCTGGAGTAAGGGGGTAACTTACAATGAGCAGTTCTTC
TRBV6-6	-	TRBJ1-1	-	CATEGEGNTEAFF	TGTGCCACCGAGGGGGAAGGGAACACTGAAGCTTTCTTT
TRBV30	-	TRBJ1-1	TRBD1	CAWKIRDRDNTEAFF	TGTGCCTGGAAAATCCGGGACAGGGACAACACTGAAGCTTTCTTT
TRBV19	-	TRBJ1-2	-	CASKPSSANYGYTF	TGTGCCAGTAAGCCGTCGTCCGCTAACTATGGCTACACCTTC
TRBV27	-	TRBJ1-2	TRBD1	CASSFGTGGDSPYGYTF	TGTGCCAGCAGTTTCGGTACAGGGGGCGATTCACCGTATGGCTACACCTTC
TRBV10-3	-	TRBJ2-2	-	CAISEGARTGELFF	TGTGCCATCAGTGAGGGGGCAAGGACCGGGGAGCTGTTTTTT
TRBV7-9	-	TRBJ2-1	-	CASRSGLSPFF	TGTGCCAGCAGATCCGGACTCTCTCCGTTCTTC
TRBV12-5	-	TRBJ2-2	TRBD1	CASAVGQGFTGELFF	TGTGCTAGTGCCGTGGGACAGGGGTTCACCGGGGAGCTGTTTTTT
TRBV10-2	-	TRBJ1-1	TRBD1	CASIGGQGAGTEAFF	TGCGCCAGCATTGGAGGACAGGGGGCGGGCACTGAAGCTTTCTTT
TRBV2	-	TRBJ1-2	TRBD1	CASSFSGTEEGYTF	TGTGCCAGCAGTTTCTCCGGGACAGAAGAGGGCTACACCTTC
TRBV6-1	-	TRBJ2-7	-	CASSLSGYYEQYF	TGTGCCAGCAGCTTATCAGGGTACTACGAGCAGTACTTC
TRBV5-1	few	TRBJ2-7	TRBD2	CASTGTSSYEQYF	TGCGCCAGCACCGGGACTAGCTCCTACGAGCAGTACTTC
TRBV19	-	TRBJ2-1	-	CASSMPDEQFF	TGTGCCAGTAGTATGCCGGATGAGCAGTTCTTC
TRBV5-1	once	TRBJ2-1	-	CASSSAGASGNEQFF	TGCGCCAGCAGCTCCGCGGGGGCGTCGGGGAATGAGCAGTTCTTC
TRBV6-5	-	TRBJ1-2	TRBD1	CASRPPGDRYYGYTF	TGTGCCAGCAGACCCCCCGGGGACAGGTACTATGGCTACACCTTC
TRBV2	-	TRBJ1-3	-	CASSDSGGVGNTIYF	TGTGCCAGCAGTGATTCCGGAGGGGTTGGAAACACCATATATTTT
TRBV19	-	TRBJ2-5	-	CASRVLYRETQYF	TGTGCCAGTAGAGTATTATACAGAGAGACCCAGTACTTC
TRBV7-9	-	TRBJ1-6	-	CASSTSASGGIGARSPLHF	TGTGCCAGCAGCACCTCCGCGTCGGGCGGTATAGGGGCGCGGTCACCCCTCCACTTT
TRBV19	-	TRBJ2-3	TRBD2	CASRRSRAAGGTTDTQYF	TGTGCCAGTAGAAGGTCTCGGGCAGCGGGGGGGACCACAGATACGCAGTATTTT
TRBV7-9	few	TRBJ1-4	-	CASSRESLNEKLFF	TGTGCCAGCAGCCGGGAGTCCCTTAATGAAAAACTGTTTTTT
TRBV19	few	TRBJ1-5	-	CASTYLGSNQPQHF	TGTGCCAGTACCTACCTGGGCAGCAATCAGCCCCAGCATTTT
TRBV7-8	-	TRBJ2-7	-	CASSPLMAGPSYEQYF	TGTGCCAGCAGCCCCTTAATGGCGGGTCCCTCCTACGAGCAGTACTTC
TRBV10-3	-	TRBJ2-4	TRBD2	CAISESTTTALAGGALAKNIQYF	TGTGCCATCAGTGAGTCTACTACTACGGCCCTAGCGGGAGGGGCCTTAGCCAAAAACATTCAGTACTTC
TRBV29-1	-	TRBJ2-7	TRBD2	CSALDGGFHEQYF	TGCAGCGCTCTGGACGGGGGGTTTCACGAGCAGTACTTC
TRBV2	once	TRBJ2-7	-	CASRGPRGYEQYF	TGTGCCAGCAGGGGACCCAGGGGCTACGAGCAGTACTTC
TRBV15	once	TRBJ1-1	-	CATSRGGQNTEAFF	TGTGCCACCAGCAGAGGGGGACAGAACACTGAAGCTTTCTTT
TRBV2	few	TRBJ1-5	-	CASRGETNQPQHF	TGTGCCAGCAGGGGAGAGACGAATCAGCCCCAGCATTTT
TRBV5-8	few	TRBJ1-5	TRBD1	CASSWGTVDQPQHF	TGTGCCAGCAGCTGGGGGACAGTAGATCAGCCCCAGCATTTT
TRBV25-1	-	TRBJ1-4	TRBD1	CASRQGTNEKLFF	TGTGCCAGCCGACAGGGAACTAATGAAAAACTGTTTTTT
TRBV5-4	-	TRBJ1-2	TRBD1	CASSKRDRATNYGYTF	TGTGCCAGCAGCAAAAGGGACAGGGCCACAAACTATGGCTACACCTTC
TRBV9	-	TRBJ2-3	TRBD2	CASSVVSGGTDTQYF	TGTGCTAGCAGCGTAGTGTCGGGGGGAACAGATACGCAGTATTTT
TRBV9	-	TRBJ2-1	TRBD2	CASSEALAGVGNEQFF	TGTGCCAGCAGCGAGGCCCTAGCGGGAGTGGGCAATGAGCAGTTCTTC
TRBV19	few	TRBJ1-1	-	CASSTRENTEAFF	TGTGCCAGTAGTACCAGGGAAAACACTGAAGCTTTCTTT
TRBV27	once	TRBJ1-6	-	CASRQTGSNSPLHF	TGTGCCAGCAGGCAAACAGGGTCCAATTCACCCCTCCACTTT
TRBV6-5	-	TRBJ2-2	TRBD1	CASSYVRTGSAGELFF	TGTGCCAGCAGTTACGTCAGGACAGGGAGCGCCGGGGAGCTGTTTTTT
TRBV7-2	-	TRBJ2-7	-	CASTPMRLGEQYF	TGTGCCAGCACCCCCATGCGACTTGGCGAGCAGTACTTC
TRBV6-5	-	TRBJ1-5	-	CASSYRGGAQPQHF	TGTGCCAGCAGTTACCGGGGGGGGGCTCAGCCCCAGCATTTT
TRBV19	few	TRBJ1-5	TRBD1	CASSIAAGGVGVEHF	TGTGCCAGTAGTATTGCGGCAGGGGGCGTGGGGGTAGAGCATTTT
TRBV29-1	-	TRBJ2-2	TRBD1	CSTRTGGTGELFF	TGCAGCACCCGGACAGGGGGCACCGGGGAGCTGTTTTTT